This T cell receptor (beta chain) was identified during a study of T-cell reconstitution after alpha-beta-depleted transplantation in children. This sample's TCRbeta library carried unique molecular identifier barcodes. TCRdb used MiXCR to reprocess the PCR reads, holding one entry per CDR3 protein. In the table there are about 500,000 distinct CDR3 sequences, approximately 32% of which are singletons. The CDR3 totals 16 residues. Germline lookup yields CDR1 DFQATT and CDR2 SNEGSKA (reference sequence). The V gene end was trimmed by 6 bases and the J gene end by 4 bases; junction bases not matched to a gene: 14. There are a few counts of this clonotype.

Sequencing used PBMCs from the stem cell graft donor, obtained from the stem cell graft. This chain connects TRBV20-1 to TRBJ1-2, with 10 bases identical to TRBD1. The receptor comes from a human donor who donated a stem cell graft to a child with aplastic anemia. The CDR3 nucleotides are TGCAGTGCGCCCCGGGACAGGGGATCGGTAGGCTATGGCTACACCTTC. Translation: CSAPRDRGSVGYGYTF.